The sample holds a few counts of the clone carrying this T cell receptor (beta chain). This entry is derived from a study of cytomegalovirus exposure and HLA in healthy donors. The PCR contained 60 Vbeta and 13 Jbeta primers. Some clones are missing from TCRdb's copy, which holds only in-frame ones; the method was immunoSEQ multiplex PCR. Of roughly 110,000 clones detected, about 72% appear once; the ten largest clones hold approximately 2.2%. Sequencing input: PBMCs. The sequence came from a man between 18 and 29 years old in good health and CMV-seronegative.

CDR3 protein: CATRTSGGKQETQYF. Here the CDR3 DNA reads TGTGCCACGAGGACTAGCGGGGGGAAACAAGAGACCCAGTACTTC. The chain links TRBV19 to TRBJ2-5; TRBD2 matches at 14 bases. This CDR3 is 15 amino acids long. Germline V gives CDR1 LNHDA, CDR2 SQIVND (reference sequence). Trimming at V came to 10 bases and at J to 2 bases, leaving 6 bases not matched to a gene.